Detailed here is one T cell receptor beta chain. The source of the sample is a study of shared clonotypes between healthy human individuals. The data were produced by immunoSEQ multiplex PCR, yet TCRdb's version contains in-frame clones alone and is incomplete. This sample has about 2 million clones, with 85% to 95% found just once. Material for sequencing was naive CD4+ T cells sorted from blood. The subset denotes: CD45RA+ positively selected. This sequence originates from a man aged 18-30 years in good health.

The CDR3 DNA reads as TGTGCCAGCCGAGGGACTAGCGGGGCGGAGACCCAGTACTTC. Encoded protein: CASRGTSGAETQYF. The chain recombines TRBV2 with TRBJ2-5; the match to TRBD2 covers 13 bases. CDR3 length: 14 residues. Germline CDR1 reads SNHLY; CDR2 reads FYNNEI. Germline trimming cut 8 bases from V and 5 bases from J; bases unmatched to any gene: 5.